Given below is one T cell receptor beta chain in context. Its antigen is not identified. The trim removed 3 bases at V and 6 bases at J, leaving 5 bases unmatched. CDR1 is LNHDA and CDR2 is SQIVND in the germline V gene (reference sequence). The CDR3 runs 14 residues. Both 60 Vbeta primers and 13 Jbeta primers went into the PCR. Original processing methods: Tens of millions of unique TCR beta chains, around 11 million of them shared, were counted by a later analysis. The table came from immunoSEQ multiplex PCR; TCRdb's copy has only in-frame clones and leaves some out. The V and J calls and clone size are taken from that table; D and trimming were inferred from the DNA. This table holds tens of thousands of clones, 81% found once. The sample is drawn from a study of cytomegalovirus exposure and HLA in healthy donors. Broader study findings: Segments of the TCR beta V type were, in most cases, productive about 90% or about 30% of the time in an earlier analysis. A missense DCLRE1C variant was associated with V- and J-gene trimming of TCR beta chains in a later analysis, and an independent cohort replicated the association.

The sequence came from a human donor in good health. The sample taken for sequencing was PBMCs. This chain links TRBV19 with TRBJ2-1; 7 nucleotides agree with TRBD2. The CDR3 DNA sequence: TGTGCCAGTAGTATTAAGCGGGATGGCAATGAGCAGTTCTTC. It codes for CASSIKRDGNEQFF. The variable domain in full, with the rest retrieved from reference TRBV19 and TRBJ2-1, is DGGITQSPKYLFRKEGQNVTLSCEQNLNHDAMYWYRQDPGQGLRLIYYSQIVNDFQKGDIAEGYSVSREKKESFPLTVTSAQKNPTAFYLCASSIKRDGNEQFFGPGTRLTVL.